This entry lists 8 T cell receptor beta chains sequenced from one sample in a study of Ad26.COV2.S vaccination and SARS-CoV-2 variants. Treatment: 15 to 20 received Ad26.COV2.S at low or high dose, single or two shots; 5 received placebo; per-sample allocation not given. Sampling took place 63 days after the first vaccine or placebo injection. Data came from immunoSEQ multiplex PCR; TCRdb stores just in-frame clones and leaves some out. This table has some 250,000 clones, approximately 90% appearing once. The starting material was peripheral blood, obtained in a trial of Ad26.COV2.S vaccine versus placebo. The receptor set was obtained from a person aged 18 to 65 who received the Ad26.COV2.S COVID-19 vaccine or a placebo.

The V gene is TRBV5-4, the J gene TRBJ1-2; tentative D call: TRBD1 (5 bases). The CDR3 totals 12 residues. The V gene's germline CDR1 is SGHNT and CDR2 YYREEE (reference sequence). Between the trimmed V and J ends, which lost 0 bases and 8 bases, there was a span of 8 bases. CDR3 sequence reads: CASSLGGSGYTF. DNA for the CDR3: TGTGCCAGCAGCTTGGGGGGCAGCGGCTACACCTTC.

The chain couples TRBV25-1 to TRBJ1-4; weak D call: TRBD1 (5 bases). The CDR3 contains 15 residues. Germline V lookup: CDR1 MGHDK, CDR2 SYGVNS. Trimming took off 1 base at V and 4 bases at J, with 10 bases between the two ends. CDR3 amino acids: CASSELRGVNEKLFF. CDR3 coding DNA: TGTGCCAGCAGTGAATTAAGAGGGGTTAATGAAAAACTGTTTTTT.

The CDR3 is CASSEGTSGSPRETQYF. CDR3 bases: TGTGCCAGCAGCGAGGGAACTAGCGGGTCACCGCGGGAGACCCAGTACTTC. This sequence joins TRBV9 and TRBJ2-5; 9 nucleotides line up with TRBD2. Per the germline V gene, CDR1 is SGDLS and CDR2 is YYNGEE. CDR3 length: 17 amino acids. V gave up 3 bases and J gave up 5 bases; unmatched junction bases: 14.

V and J are TRBV7-2 and TRBJ2-1, with D unclear. The V end was cut by 1 base, the J end by 5 bases, with 9 bases between. CDR3 length equals 14 residues. Per the germline V gene, CDR1 is SGHTA and CDR2 is FQGNSA. CDR3 nucleotide sequence: TGTGCCAGCAGCTTAGTCCCAGCAGACAATGAGCAGTTCTTC. Encoded protein: CASSLVPADNEQFF. The complete variable domain, with remaining parts taken from reference TRBV7-2 and TRBJ2-1, reads GAGVSQSPSNKVTEKGKDVELRCDPISGHTALYWYRQSLGQGLEFLIYFQGNSAPDKSGLPSDRFSAERTGGSVSTLTIQRTQQEDSAVYLCASSLVPADNEQFFGPGTRLTVL.

Only a few counts were recorded for this clone. This chain joins TRBV7-9 and TRBJ2-1; D gene uncertain. In germline, CDR1 is SEHNR, CDR2 FQNEAQ (reference sequence). The V end was cut by 1 base, the J end by 12 bases, with 13 bases between. The CDR3 is 13 amino acids. The CDR3 sequence: CASSLEGPLGQFF. The CDR3 coding sequence is TGTGCCAGCAGCTTAGAGGGCCCCCTGGGGCAGTTCTTC.

This sequence joins TRBV28 and TRBJ2-3; D gene ambiguous. CDR1 is MDHEN, CDR2 SYDVKM, per germline. The CDR3 covers 15 residues. V was pared by 10 bases and J by 2 bases, with 19 bases between. The CDR3, as DNA: TGTGCCACCTCTCTGACCGCCTGGGCCACAGATACGCAGTATTTT. Its protein is CATSLTAWATDTQYF.

The chain employs TRBV27 and TRBJ2-2, with D uncertain. The V end lost 3 bases, the J end lost 3 bases, and 5 bases lay between the germline ends. The CDR3 totals 13 residues. The V gene's germline CDR1 is MNHEY and CDR2 SMNVEV (reference sequence). The CDR3 DNA reads TGTGCCAGCAGTTTCAGAGACACCGGGGAGCTGTTTTTT. Amino acids: CASSFRDTGELFF.

The J gene is TRBJ1-6, the V gene TRBV6-5, with TRBD1 as a possible D gene (5 bases). V lost 2 bases to trimming and J lost 14 bases, with 10 bases between them. This CDR3 is 12 amino acids long. The germline gives CDR1 MNHEY, CDR2 SVGAGI. The CDR3 DNA reads as TGTGCCAGCAGTTACGGGGGGACCACCCTCCACTTT. Translating it yields CASSYGGTTLHF.